This entry lists 9 T cell receptor beta chains sequenced from one sample in a study of T-cell memory formation after mild COVID-19. TCRdb ran MiXCR on the 5' RACE reads and lists one entry per CDR3 protein. The data hold 150,000 or so distinct CDR3 sequences, with about 28% observed a single time. What was sequenced was PBMCs or a T cell subset sorted from them (not recorded which). These receptor sequences come from an adult woman who had mild COVID-19 (a few samples of this study predate the infection). Cell type and time point are not known.

V gene TRBV6-5 combines with J gene TRBJ2-7; D may be TRBD1 (6 bases). This CDR3 region has 14 residues. Germline values: CDR1 MNHEY, CDR2 SVGAGI. The V and J ends lost 5 bases and 3 bases respectively, with 14 bases between them. Here the CDR3 reads CASSPFRGSYEQYF. The CDR3 DNA is TGTGCCAGCAGTCCATTCAGGGGTAGCTACGAGCAGTACTTC.

CDR3 region: CASSVSGVVATEAFF. CDR3 bases: TGTGCCAGCAGCGTAAGTGGGGTAGTGGCCACTGAAGCTTTCTTT. The rearrangement joins TRBV9 to TRBJ1-1; the D is unclear. CDR1 is SGDLS, CDR2 YYNGEE, per germline. Trimming took 1 base from V and 4 from J, leaving 14 bases between them. CDR3 length: 15 residues.

The rearrangement joins TRBV20-1 to TRBJ2-2; no reliable D call. There are 13 residues in the CDR3. CDR1 is DFQATT, CDR2 SNEGSKA, per germline (reference sequence). The germline V and J ends were trimmed by 5 bases and 2 bases, with 9 bases remaining between them. The CDR3 DNA sequence: TGCAGTGCTCGACCTATTAACACCGGGGAGCTGTTTTTT. Amino acid sequence: CSARPINTGELFF.

V is TRBV6-1 and J is TRBJ1-1; D is undetermined. The ends were cut back, 7 bases at V and 0 bases at J, with 9 bases in the middle. Per germline, CDR1 MNHNS and CDR2 SASEGT. The length of the CDR3 is 13 residues. The CDR3 here is CASTVRLNTEAFF. In DNA, the CDR3 is TGTGCCAGCACGGTCCGGTTGAACACTGAAGCTTTCTTT.

This clonotype occurred a few times. The rearrangement uses TRBV9 and TRBJ2-3, with TRBD2 as a possible D gene (6 bases). This CDR3 spans 15 amino acids. Trimming left V 1 base short and J 0 bases short, with 9 bases between. Per the germline V gene, CDR1 is SGDLS and CDR2 is YYNGEE. CDR3 residues: CASSVTGVSTDTQYF. In DNA, the CDR3 is TGTGCCAGCAGCGTAACGGGGGTCAGCACAGATACGCAGTATTTT. Complete variable domain (other parts from reference TRBV9 and TRBJ2-3): DSGVTQTPKHLITATGQRVTLRCSPRSGDLSVYWYQQSLDQGLQFLIQYYNGEERAKGNILERFSAQQFPDLHSELNLSSLELGDSALYFCASSVTGVSTDTQYFGPGTRLTVL.

The rearrangement joins TRBV7-8 to TRBJ1-5, with D tentatively TRBD1 (5 bases). Trimming removed 3 bases at V and 7 bases at J, with 10 bases between. Germline CDR1 SGHVS, CDR2 FQNEAQ. The CDR3 has 13 residues. The CDR3 protein is CASSFGRGQPQHF. DNA for the CDR3: TGTGCCAGCAGCTTCGGACGGGGCCAGCCCCAGCATTTT.

The V call is TRBV18, the J call TRBJ1-2, with 7 bases identical to TRBD1. V trimming: 4 bases; J trimming: 3 bases; junction bases outside the gene matches: 8. The CDR3 runs to 15 residues. Germline loops: CDR1 KGHSH, CDR2 LQKENI. The CDR3 region has the DNA TGTGCCAGCTCACTAAGACAGGGTTGGGACTATGGCTACACCTTC. Protein sequence: CASSLRQGWDYGYTF.

This chain joins TRBV6-2 or TRBV6-3 and TRBJ2-1; weak D call: TRBD1 (6 bases). Germline lookup yields CDR1 MNHEY and CDR2 SVGEGT. The germline V and J ends were trimmed by 4 bases and 6 bases, with 13 bases remaining between them. The CDR3 length is 14 residues. This chain's CDR3 is CASSLDWGPNEQFF. As DNA, the CDR3 is TGTGCCAGCAGTTTGGACTGGGGGCCCAATGAGCAGTTCTTC.

The chain uses TRBV6-6 and TRBJ2-2; TRBD2 is a possible D gene (8 bases). There are 15 residues in the CDR3. V was clipped by 2 bases and J by 5 bases, with 12 bases between them. The germline CDR1 and CDR2 sequences are MNHNY and SVGAGI (reference sequence). CDR3 nucleotide sequence: TGTGCCAGCAGTTACCGGGAGGGGGCAACCGGGGAGCTGTTTTTT. It specifies CASSYREGATGELFF.